Sequencing of this T cell receptor beta chain was carried out in a study of T cells after yellow fever vaccination. TCRdb analysed the 5' RACE reads with MiXCR anew, one entry per CDR3 protein. The sample contains 450,000 to 650,000 distinct CDR3 sequences, approximately 12% of which appear only once. This CDR3 is 15 amino acids long. In germline, CDR1 is SNHLY, CDR2 FYNNEI. V was pared by 7 bases and J by 2 bases, with 6 bases of the junction left unmatched. Sequenced here: PBMCs, sampled on the day of the yellow fever booster vaccination. This clonotype was sampled from a young man who received the YFV17D yellow fever vaccine. The gene calls are TRBV2 and TRBJ1-5; 9 nucleotides align to TRBD1. The CDR3 loop reads CASTPGQGGNQPQHF. CDR3 sequence (DNA): TGTGCCAGCACCCCGGGACAGGGAGGCAATCAGCCCCAGCATTTT.